The entry that follows covers one T cell receptor (beta chain) sequence. Its target is not known. These data are taken from a study of STAT5B mutations in CD4+ large granular lymphocyte leukemia. The study's findings and limits: Compared with healthy controls (2/35), patient top clones favored TRBV06 (8/27).

V was shortened by 8 bases and J by 3 bases, with 25 bases between the two germline ends. This CDR3 region has 17 residues. Looked up from germline, CDR1 is SGHTA and CDR2 is FQGNSA. Under the authors' procedure: A productive frequency of 2.59 x 10-5 was the lowest detectable. The protocol was immunoSEQ multiplex PCR, while the TCRdb copy is restricted to in-frame clones and leaves out a portion. D and trimming come from the DNA, and the V and J calls and clone size come from that table. The repertoire includes roughly 36,000 clones, roughly three quarters of them detected once, and less than 3% sits in the top ten.

The origin of this receptor is a human donor in good health. The chain carries TRBV7-2 and TRBJ1-1; the D gene is possibly TRBD1 (6 bases). Sequencing input: CD4+ T cells from blood buffy coats. The CDR3 here is CASLPSNPQGGYTEAFF. As DNA, the CDR3 is TGTGCCAGCCTACCTAGCAACCCACAGGGCGGATACACTGAAGCTTTCTTT.